Below are 13 T cell receptor beta chains sequenced from a single sample in a study of CD8+ T cells in alopecia areata (dated by TCRdb to 2017 to 2018). To prepare the library, the immunoSEQ multiplex PCR assay was applied. For TCR sequencing, RNA was extracted from every sample and reverse transcribed into cDNA to serve as template. TCRdb provides this immuneACCESS table in a form limited to in-frame rearrangements. Some clones are lacking; in checked studies, under half of them reflect an unresolved V gene, and why the rest are absent is not known. In this sample the table shows some 210,000 clones, approximately 72% of which occur a single time. Approximately 1.2% of the sample goes to the ten largest clones. According to the study, the label for this sample's treatment or condition signals: oral pan-JAK inhibitor, 5-10 mg twice daily. Sequenced material: CD4+ T cells sorted from blood, taken around week 46, from a patient treated with tofacitinib. The receptors derive from a human donor with alopecia areata.

This chain connects TRBV4-3 to TRBJ1-5, with D tentatively TRBD1 (5 bases). The CDR3 loop spans 15 amino acids. CDR1 LGHNA and CDR2 YSLEER come from the germline V gene. V shed 4 bases and J shed 4 bases, with 14 bases lying between them. CDR3: CASSPRTGDNQPQHF. The CDR3 DNA follows: TGCGCCAGCAGCCCCAGGACGGGGGATAATCAGCCCCAGCATTTT.

The rearrangement links TRBV2 to TRBJ2-5; D is uncertain. Trimming cost V 0 bases and J 8 bases, with 10 bases left between them. The CDR3 runs to 13 residues. In germline, CDR1 is SNHLY, CDR2 FYNNEI. The CDR3 protein is CASSEALFDTQYF. CDR3 sequence (DNA): TGTGCCAGCAGTGAAGCTTTATTTGACACCCAGTACTTC.

The chain recombines TRBV29-1 with TRBJ2-3, with D tentatively TRBD2 (6 bases). The V and J ends lost 4 bases and 1 base respectively, with 6 bases between them. Germline assignment: CDR1 SQVTM and CDR2 ANQGSEA. The CDR3 length is 12 residues. CDR3 residues: CSVGRGTDTQYF. CDR3 DNA: TGCAGCGTTGGGAGGGGCACAGATACGCAGTATTTT.

The rearrangement uses TRBV7-9 and TRBJ1-1; D is unclear. Trimming removed 2 bases at V and 0 bases at J, with 7 bases between. The V gene's germline CDR1 is SEHNR and CDR2 FQNEAQ (reference sequence). The CDR3 extends over 14 amino acids. The CDR3 region is CASSLSQMNTEAFF. CDR3 coding DNA: TGTGCCAGCAGCTTATCACAGATGAACACTGAAGCTTTCTTT.

This clone was seen only a few times. V gene TRBV29-1 combines with J gene TRBJ2-2; possible D gene TRBD2, 6 bases. Trimming pared 8 bases from V and 4 bases from J, leaving 11 bases between. Germline CDR1 reads SQVTM; CDR2 reads ANQGSEA. The CDR3 runs to 12 residues. As DNA, the CDR3 is TGCAGCTCATACGGGGGCACCGGGGAGCTGTTTTTT. Translation: CSSYGGTGELFF.

This clone was found once. The V call is TRBV7-6, the J call TRBJ2-7, with 11 positions matching TRBD1. Unmatched junction bases numbered 2, after V lost 0 bases and J lost 4 bases. Germline CDR1 and CDR2: SGHVS and FNYEAQ. The CDR3 loop spans 15 amino acids. As DNA, the CDR3 is TGTGCCAGCAGCTTAGCGCGGGACAGGGGGTACGAGCAGTACTTC. Its protein is CASSLARDRGYEQYF.

This rearrangement joins TRBV2 to TRBJ2-3; 9 positions match TRBD1. The germline CDR1 and CDR2 sequences are SNHLY and FYNNEI. The junction had 8 bases not matched to a gene; V was cut back by 6 bases and J by 4 bases. CDR3 size: 15 residues. DNA for the CDR3: TGTGCCAGCAGCCAAGGACAGGGGAATGCAGATACGCAGTATTTT. It yields the protein CASSQGQGNADTQYF.

The rearrangement uses TRBV7-2 and TRBJ2-7, with TRBD1 identical over 7 bases. The CDR3 spans 14 residues. Trimming removed 6 bases from V and 2 bases from J; junction bases left unmatched: 7. Germline assignment: CDR1 SGHTA and CDR2 FQGNSA. CDR3 in DNA: TGTGCCAGCAGTCGGGGACAGCAAGCCTACGAGCAGTACTTC. Protein sequence: CASSRGQQAYEQYF.

The rearrangement links TRBV6-5 to TRBJ2-5, with D possibly matching TRBD2 (5 bases). Per germline, CDR1 MNHEY and CDR2 SVGAGI. Trimming removed 6 bases from V and 5 bases from J, with 13 bases in between. This CDR3 comprises 13 residues. In DNA form, the CDR3 reads TGTGCCAGCAGGCCTAGCATCCCGGAGACCCAGTACTTC. Protein product: CASRPSIPETQYF.

The chain is built from TRBV5-6 and TRBJ1-6; no clear D. In germline, CDR1 is SGHDT, CDR2 YYEEEE. The V and J ends lost 0 bases and 5 bases respectively, with 9 bases between them. The CDR3 is 15 residues long. The CDR3 is CASSLGVYHNSPLHF. The DNA of the CDR3 is TGTGCCAGCAGCTTGGGGGTCTACCATAATTCACCCCTCCACTTT.

CDR3 sequence (DNA): TGTGCCAGCAGCTCCGGGTTGGGTTGGTACAATGAGCAGTTCTTC. It encodes CASSSGLGWYNEQFF. The chain recombines TRBV11-2 with TRBJ2-1; D remains unclear. Germline V gene sequence: CDR1 SGHAT, CDR2 FQNNGV. V shed 4 bases and J shed 4 bases, with 14 bases lying between them. The CDR3 contains 15 residues.

By share, this clone ranks as medium-sized. This chain connects TRBV7-2 to TRBJ1-6, with TRBD1 as a possible D gene (6 bases). The CDR3 covers 15 residues. CDR1 and CDR2 from the germline V gene are SGHTA and FQGNSA. The V end was cut by 6 bases, the J end by 7 bases, with 16 bases between. The CDR3 loop is CASRLGTGMNSPLHF. The CDR3 DNA is TGTGCCAGCAGGCTTGGAACAGGGATGAATTCACCCCTCCACTTT.

The count of this clone is one. One end of the junction fails to match germline, which may point to a read error. The gene calls are TRBV30 and TRBJ1-2; the D is unclear. The CDR3 has 12 residues. The V gene's germline CDR1 is GTSNPN and CDR2 SVGIG (reference sequence). The CDR3 bases are TGTGCCTGGAGCTCGACGGTCTATGGCTACGCCTTC. Translated, it gives CAWSSTVYGYAF.